This TCR beta chain derives from a study of Graves' ophthalmopathy and Graves' hyperthyroidism. Study outcomes and limitations: As the model predicted ophthalmopathy progression, it achieved a sensitivity of 70% to 71% and a specificity of about 72%.

Having ophthalmopathy, the donors showed moderate-to-severe activity, CAS ≥3 and NOSPECS ≥4, with disease lasting under 3 months. This clonotype occurred many times. Its antigen is as yet unknown. Amplifying from RNA transcripts, the study obtained TCR beta CDR3 regions. HTBI primers were employed in first-round RT-PCR, then a second-round multiplex PCR followed. TCRdb reprocessed the multiplex PCR reads with MiXCR, giving one entry per CDR3 protein. The table records 360,000 or so distinct CDR3 sequences, around 16% of them present only once. The CDR3 sequence is 14 residues long. V was shortened by 0 bases and J by 6 bases, with 12 bases between the two germline ends. From germline, CDR1 is SGHTA and CDR2 FQGNSA.

The sequence was obtained from a woman between 18 and 29 years old with Graves' ophthalmopathy. J is TRBJ2-7 and V is TRBV7-2; tentatively, D is TRBD2 (6 bases). Sample: peripheral blood. The DNA for the CDR3 is TGTGCCAGCAGCTTAGCTGAACTAGCTGGCGAGCAGTACTTC. Protein product: CASSLAELAGEQYF.